The entry below describes one T cell receptor beta chain. Its antigen is not known. Naive and memory CD4+ T cell DNA was deep-sequenced without culture. The protocol was immunoSEQ multiplex PCR, while the TCRdb copy is restricted to in-frame clones and leaves out a portion. The repertoire holds 65,000 or so clones, around 87% seen once, with 1.6% in the top ten. Unexposed donor CD4+ T cells date from about 2011-2018, before the COVID-19 pandemic. These data are taken from a study of CD4 T cells in relation to SARS-CoV-2 and coronaviruses. Findings and limits, study-wide: Each donor contributed either pre-pandemic or post-infection samples, not both.

The germline V gene has CDR1 SNHLY and CDR2 FYNNEI. The J segment lost 8 bases and the V segment lost 4 bases, leaving 10 bases of the junction unmatched. The CDR3 runs 14 residues. The sample consisted of memory CD4+ T cells from PBMCs. The chain recombines TRBV2 with TRBJ1-2; 7 positions match TRBD1. This TCR derives from a human donor in good health. As DNA, the CDR3 is TGTGCCAGCAGTGCCCAACACAGGGGACGAGGCTACACCTTC. As protein: CASSAQHRGRGYTF.